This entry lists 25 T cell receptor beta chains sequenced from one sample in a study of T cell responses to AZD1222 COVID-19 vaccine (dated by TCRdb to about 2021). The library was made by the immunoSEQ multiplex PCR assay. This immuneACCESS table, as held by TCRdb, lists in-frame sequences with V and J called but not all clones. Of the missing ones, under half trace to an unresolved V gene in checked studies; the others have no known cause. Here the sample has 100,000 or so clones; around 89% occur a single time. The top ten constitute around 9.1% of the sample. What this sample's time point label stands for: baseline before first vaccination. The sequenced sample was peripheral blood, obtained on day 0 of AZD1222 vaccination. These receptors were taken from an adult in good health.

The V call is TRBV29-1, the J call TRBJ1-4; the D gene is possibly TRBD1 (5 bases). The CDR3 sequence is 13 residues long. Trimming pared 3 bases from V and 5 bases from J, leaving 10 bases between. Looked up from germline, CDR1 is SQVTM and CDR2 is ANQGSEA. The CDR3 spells CSVEGRDNEKLFF. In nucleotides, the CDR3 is TGCAGCGTTGAGGGCCGGGACAATGAAAAACTGTTTTTT. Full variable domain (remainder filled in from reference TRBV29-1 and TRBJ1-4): SAVISQKPSRDICQRGTSLTIQCQVDSQVTMMFWYRQQPGQSLTLIATANQGSEATYESGFVIDKFPISRPNLTFSTLTVSNMSPEDSSIYLCSVEGRDNEKLFFGSGTQLSVL.

The CDR3 loop reads CASSATGGGIYEQYF. The CDR3 region has the DNA TGTGCCAGCAGTGCCACAGGAGGGGGGATCTACGAGCAGTACTTC. The rearrangement links TRBV2 to TRBJ2-7, with D tentatively TRBD1 or TRBD2 (6 bases each). The CDR3 contains 15 residues. V lost 4 bases and J 3 bases, leaving 16 bases between the germline ends. Germline CDR1 is SNHLY and CDR2 is FYNNEI. Filled out from reference TRBV2 and TRBJ2-7, the complete variable domain reads EPEVTQTPSHQVTQMGQEVILRCVPISNHLYFYWYRQILGQKVEFLVSFYNNEISEKSEIFDDQFSVERPDGSNFTLKIRSTKLEDSAMYFCASSATGGGIYEQYFGPGTRLTVT.

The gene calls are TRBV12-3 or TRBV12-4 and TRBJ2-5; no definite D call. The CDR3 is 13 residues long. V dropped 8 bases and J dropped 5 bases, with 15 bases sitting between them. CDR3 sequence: CASASLVVETQYF. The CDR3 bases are TGTGCCAGCGCGTCGCTAGTGGTTGAGACCCAGTACTTC.

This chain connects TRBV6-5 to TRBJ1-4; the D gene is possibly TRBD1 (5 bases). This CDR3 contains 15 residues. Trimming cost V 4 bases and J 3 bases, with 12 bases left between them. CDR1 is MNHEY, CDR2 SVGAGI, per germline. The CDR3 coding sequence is TGTGCCAGCAGTTCACGGGGCGCGCCTAATGAAAAACTGTTTTTT. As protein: CASSSRGAPNEKLFF.

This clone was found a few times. The CDR3 nucleotides are TGTGCCATCAGTGAGGCGGATTCACCCCTCCACTTT. Translated, it gives CAISEADSPLHF. This chain uses TRBV10-3 with TRBJ1-6, with D unclear. The V gene lost 2 bases and the J gene lost 8 bases, with 4 bases spanning the gap. The CDR3 totals 12 residues. The germline CDR1 and CDR2 sequences are ENHRY and SYGVKD.

As DNA, the CDR3 is TGTGCCAGCAGCTTGTATGGATTTTCCCTCACAGATACGCAGTATTTT. This gives the protein CASSLYGFSLTDTQYF. The J gene is TRBJ2-3, the V gene TRBV5-8; D not resolved. Germline V gives CDR1 SGHTS, CDR2 YDEGEE. The CDR3 has 16 amino acids. The germline V and J ends were trimmed by 1 base and 2 bases, with 14 bases remaining between them.

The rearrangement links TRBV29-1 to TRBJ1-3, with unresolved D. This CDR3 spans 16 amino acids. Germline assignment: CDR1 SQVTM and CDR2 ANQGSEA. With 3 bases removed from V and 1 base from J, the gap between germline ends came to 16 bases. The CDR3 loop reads CSVDGGPSTSGNTIYF. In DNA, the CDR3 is TGCAGCGTTGACGGCGGACCCTCGACTTCTGGAAACACCATATATTTT.

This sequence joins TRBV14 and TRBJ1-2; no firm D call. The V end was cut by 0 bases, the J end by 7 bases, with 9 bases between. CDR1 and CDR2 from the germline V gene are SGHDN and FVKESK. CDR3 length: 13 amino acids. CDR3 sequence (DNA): TGTGCCAGCAGCCAAGATCTGCGAGGTGGCTACACCTTC. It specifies CASSQDLRGGYTF.

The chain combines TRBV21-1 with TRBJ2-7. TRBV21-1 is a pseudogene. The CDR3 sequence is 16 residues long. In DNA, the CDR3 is TGTGCCAGCAGCAAAACGCCCCGTAGGAACTCCTACGAGCAGTACTTC. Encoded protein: CASSKTPRRNSYEQYF.

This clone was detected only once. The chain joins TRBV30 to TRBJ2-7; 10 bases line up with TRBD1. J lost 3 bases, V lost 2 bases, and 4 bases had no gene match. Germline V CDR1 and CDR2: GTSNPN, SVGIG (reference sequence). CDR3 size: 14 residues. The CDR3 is CAWSYRDRGYEQYF. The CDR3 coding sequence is TGTGCCTGGAGTTATCGGGACAGGGGCTACGAGCAGTACTTC.

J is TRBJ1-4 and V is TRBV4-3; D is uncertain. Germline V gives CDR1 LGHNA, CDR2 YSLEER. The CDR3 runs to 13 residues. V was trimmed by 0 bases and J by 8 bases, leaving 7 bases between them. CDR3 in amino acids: CASSQDSEEKLFF. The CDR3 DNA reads TGCGCCAGCAGCCAAGATTCGGAGGAAAAACTGTTTTTT.

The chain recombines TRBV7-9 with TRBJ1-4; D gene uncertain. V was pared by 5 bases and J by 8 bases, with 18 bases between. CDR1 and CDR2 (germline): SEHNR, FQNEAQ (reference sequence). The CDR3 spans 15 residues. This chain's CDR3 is CASSPEFWVGEKLFF. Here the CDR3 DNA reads TGTGCCAGCAGCCCGGAGTTTTGGGTAGGAGAAAAACTGTTTTTT.

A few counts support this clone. This CDR3 is CASSLERGNEKLFF. The DNA of the CDR3 is TGTGCCAGCAGCTTAGAACGGGGTAATGAAAAACTGTTTTTT. V is TRBV7-9 and J is TRBJ1-4; no clear D gene. The CDR3 length is 14 residues. CDR1 and CDR2 (germline): SEHNR, FQNEAQ (reference sequence). V lost 1 base and J lost 4, with 7 bases in between.

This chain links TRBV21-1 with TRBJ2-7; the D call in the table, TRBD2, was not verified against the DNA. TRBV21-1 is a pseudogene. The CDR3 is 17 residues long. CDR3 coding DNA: TGTGCCAGCAGCAAAAGAATAGCGGGAGGGCCGTTGTACGAGCAGTACTTC. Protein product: CASSKRIAGGPLYEQYF.

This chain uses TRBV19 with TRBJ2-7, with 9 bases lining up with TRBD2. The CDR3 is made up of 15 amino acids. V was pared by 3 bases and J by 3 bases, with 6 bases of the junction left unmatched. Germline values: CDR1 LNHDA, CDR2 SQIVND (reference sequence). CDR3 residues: CASSIFLAGSYEQYF. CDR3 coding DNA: TGTGCCAGTAGTATTTTTCTAGCGGGAAGCTACGAGCAGTACTTC.

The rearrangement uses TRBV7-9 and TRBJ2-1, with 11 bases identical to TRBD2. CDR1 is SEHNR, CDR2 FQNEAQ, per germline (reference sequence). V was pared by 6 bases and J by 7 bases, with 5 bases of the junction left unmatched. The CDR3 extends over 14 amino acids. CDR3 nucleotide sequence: TGTGCCAGCAGTGGGGCTAGCGGGAGGAATGAGCAGTTCTTC. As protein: CASSGASGRNEQFF.

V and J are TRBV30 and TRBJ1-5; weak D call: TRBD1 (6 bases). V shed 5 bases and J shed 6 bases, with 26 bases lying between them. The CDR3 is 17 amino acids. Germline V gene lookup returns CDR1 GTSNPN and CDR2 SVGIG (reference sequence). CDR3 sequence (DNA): TGTGCCTGGGGAGTGCAGAGAGGGCAGGGGAGAGGTCAGCCCCAGCATTTT. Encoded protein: CAWGVQRGQGRGQPQHF.

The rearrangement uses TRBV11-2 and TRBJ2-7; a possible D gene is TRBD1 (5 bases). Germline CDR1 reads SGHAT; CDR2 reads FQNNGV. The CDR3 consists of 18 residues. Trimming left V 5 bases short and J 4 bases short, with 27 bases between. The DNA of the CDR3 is TGTGCCAGCAGCCCCCGACAGTGGTTCAGTCCAGTTGCGTACGAGCAGTACTTC. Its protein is CASSPRQWFSPVAYEQYF.

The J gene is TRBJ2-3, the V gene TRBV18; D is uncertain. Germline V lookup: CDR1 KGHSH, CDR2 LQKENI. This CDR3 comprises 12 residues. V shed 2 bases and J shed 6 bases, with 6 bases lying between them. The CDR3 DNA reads TGTGCCAGCTCACCAATGGAGGATACGCAGTATTTT. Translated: CASSPMEDTQYF.

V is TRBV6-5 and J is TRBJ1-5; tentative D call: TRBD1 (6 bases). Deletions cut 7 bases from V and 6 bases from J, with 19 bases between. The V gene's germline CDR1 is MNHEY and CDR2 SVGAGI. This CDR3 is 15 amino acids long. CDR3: CASTLTGKWGQPQHF. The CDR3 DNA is TGTGCCAGCACCCTCACAGGGAAATGGGGTCAGCCCCAGCATTTT.

The CDR3 spells CASSSSSGRKDHEQFF. The CDR3 region has the DNA TGTGCCAGCAGTTCCTCTAGCGGGAGGAAGGACCATGAGCAGTTCTTC. The V call is TRBV6-2 or TRBV6-3, the J call TRBJ2-1; 11 bases are a match to TRBD2. V lost 4 bases and J lost 8; bases outside the gene matches: 10. Germline V gene sequence: CDR1 MNHEY, CDR2 SVGEGT. The length of the CDR3 is 16 residues.

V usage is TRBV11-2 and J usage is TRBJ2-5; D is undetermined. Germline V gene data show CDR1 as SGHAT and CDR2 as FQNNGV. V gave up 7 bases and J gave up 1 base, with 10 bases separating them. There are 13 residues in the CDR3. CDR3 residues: CASTLLGQETQYF. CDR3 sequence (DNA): TGTGCCAGCACCCTTTTAGGCCAAGAGACCCAGTACTTC. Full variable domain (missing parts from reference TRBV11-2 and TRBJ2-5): EAGVAQSPRYKIIEKRQSVAFWCNPISGHATLYWYQQILGQGPKLLIQFQNNGVVDDSQLPKDRFSAERLKGVDSTLKIQPAKLEDSAVYLCASTLLGQETQYFGPGTRLLVL.

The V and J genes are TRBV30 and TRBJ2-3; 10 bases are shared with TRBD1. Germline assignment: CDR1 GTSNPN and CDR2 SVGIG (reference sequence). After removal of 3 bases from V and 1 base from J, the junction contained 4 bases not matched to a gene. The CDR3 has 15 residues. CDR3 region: CAWSLTGGGTDTQYF. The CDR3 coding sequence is TGTGCCTGGAGCCTGACAGGGGGCGGCACAGATACGCAGTATTTT.

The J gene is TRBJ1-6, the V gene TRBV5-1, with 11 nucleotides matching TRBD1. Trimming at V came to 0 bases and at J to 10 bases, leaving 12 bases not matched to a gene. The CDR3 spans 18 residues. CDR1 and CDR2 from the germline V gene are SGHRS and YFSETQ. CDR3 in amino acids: CASSLGTGGHSAGSPLHF. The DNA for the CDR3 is TGCGCCAGCAGCTTGGGGACAGGGGGCCACTCCGCGGGGTCACCCCTCCACTTT.

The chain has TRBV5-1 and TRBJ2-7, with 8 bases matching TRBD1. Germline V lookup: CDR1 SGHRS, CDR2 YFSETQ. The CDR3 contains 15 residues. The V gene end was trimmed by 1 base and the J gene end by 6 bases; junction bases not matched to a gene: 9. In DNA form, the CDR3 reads TGCGCCAGCAGCTTGAAGGTCAGGGGGCTAAGCGAGCAGTACTTC. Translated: CASSLKVRGLSEQYF.